This note documents a single TCR beta chain sequence. Its antigen remains unknown. This sample is drawn from a study of cytomegalovirus exposure and HLA in healthy donors. Overall study results and limits: Presence/absence analyses took donor sequencing depth as roughly uniform.

The PCR employed 60 Vbeta primers together with 13 Jbeta primers. Assay used: immunoSEQ multiplex PCR; TCRdb lists only in-frame clones, some missing. The table includes roughly 120,000 clones, approximately 76% detected once. With 6 bases clipped from V and 5 bases from J, the junction kept 8 bases outside the gene matches. This CDR3 is built from 15 residues. Germline V CDR1 and CDR2: KGHSH, LQKENI. Input material: PBMCs. This sequence joins TRBV18 and TRBJ2-3; 10 positions agree with TRBD1. The source of this sequence is a man in his fifties in good health and CMV-seropositive. The CDR3 sequence is CASSAGTGDGDTQYF. For the CDR3, the DNA is TGTGCCAGCTCGGCCGGGACAGGGGATGGAGATACGCAGTATTTT. The variable domain in full, completed from reference TRBV18 and TRBJ2-3, reads NAGVMQNPRHLVRRRGQEARLRCSPMKGHSHVYWYRQLPEEGLKFMVYLQKENIIDESGMPKERFSAEFPKEGPSILRIQQVVRGDSAAYFCASSAGTGDGDTQYFGPGTRLTVL.